A single sample gave rise to the 6 T cell receptor beta chains below, sequenced in a study of blood T cell repertoires in COVID-19. TCRdb keeps only in-frame clones here, not all; method: immunoSEQ multiplex PCR. The profile shows nearly 65,000 clones, roughly four fifths of them singletons. Sequences were obtained from peripheral blood. The receptors were sampled from a human donor in a cohort sampled during active COVID-19.

This clone has just one count. The gene calls are TRBV19 and TRBJ2-7, with D tentatively TRBD2 (5 bases). Germline V gene data show CDR1 as LNHDA and CDR2 as SQIVND (reference sequence). Trimming cost V 3 bases and J 2 bases, with 8 bases left between them. There are 13 residues in the CDR3. CDR3 sequence: CASSMGETYEQYF. The CDR3 DNA reads TGTGCCAGTAGTATGGGAGAGACCTACGAGCAGTACTTC.

The rearrangement joins TRBV2 to TRBJ2-1; TRBD2 aligns across 9 bases. CDR1 SNHLY and CDR2 FYNNEI come from the germline V gene. Trimming took 10 bases from V and 7 from J; bases not matched to a gene: 14. The CDR3 length is 15 residues. CDR3 DNA sequence: TGTGCCAAGCGGATGCGGGAGGGCCGGCTGAATGAGCAGTTCTTC. Amino acid sequence: CAKRMREGRLNEQFF.

The chain couples TRBV6-2 or TRBV6-3 to TRBJ2-3; 10 bases are shared with TRBD1. This CDR3 comprises 15 residues. Germline V gene lookup returns CDR1 MNHEY and CDR2 SVGEGT. Trimming removed 3 bases from V and 4 bases from J; junction bases left unmatched: 4. The CDR3 here is CASSYGQGEADTQYF. The DNA of the CDR3 is TGTGCCAGCAGTTATGGACAGGGGGAAGCAGATACGCAGTATTTT.

The chain has TRBV15 and TRBJ1-2; 10 bases are shared with TRBD1. This CDR3 has 14 amino acids. V gave up 8 bases and J gave up 8 bases; unmatched junction bases: 11. CDR1 and CDR2 from the germline V gene are LNHNV and YYDKDF (reference sequence). The CDR3 bases are TGTGCCACCCTGGGACAGGGGACTCGTTACGGCTACACCTTC. Protein product: CATLGQGTRYGYTF. The full variable domain, in which reference TRBV15 and TRBJ1-2 provide the parts outside the CDR3, is DAMVIQNPRYQVTQFGKPVTLSCSQTLNHNVMYWYQQKSSQAPKLLFHYYDKDFNNEADTPDNFQSRRPNTSFCFLDIRSPGLGDTAMYLCATLGQGTRYGYTFGSGTRLTVV.

This clone was counted a few times. The chain couples TRBV27 to TRBJ2-7, with TRBD2 matching over 14 bases. V shed 4 bases, J shed 7 bases, and the junction held 6 bases outside the gene matches. The CDR3 is made up of 15 amino acids. Germline values: CDR1 MNHEY, CDR2 SMNVEV (reference sequence). The CDR3 loop is CASSSGLAGVREQYF. CDR3 in DNA: TGTGCCAGCAGTTCGGGACTAGCGGGAGTACGAGAGCAGTACTTC.

The DNA for the CDR3 is TGCGCCAGCAGCCCAGAACCACGCGGCTCTGGAAACACCATATATTTT. Its translation is CASSPEPRGSGNTIYF. The genes are TRBV4-1 and TRBJ1-3; no definite D call. Trimming took off 4 bases at V and 0 bases at J, with 13 bases between the two ends. This CDR3 contains 16 residues. Germline V gives CDR1 MGHRA, CDR2 YSYEKL.